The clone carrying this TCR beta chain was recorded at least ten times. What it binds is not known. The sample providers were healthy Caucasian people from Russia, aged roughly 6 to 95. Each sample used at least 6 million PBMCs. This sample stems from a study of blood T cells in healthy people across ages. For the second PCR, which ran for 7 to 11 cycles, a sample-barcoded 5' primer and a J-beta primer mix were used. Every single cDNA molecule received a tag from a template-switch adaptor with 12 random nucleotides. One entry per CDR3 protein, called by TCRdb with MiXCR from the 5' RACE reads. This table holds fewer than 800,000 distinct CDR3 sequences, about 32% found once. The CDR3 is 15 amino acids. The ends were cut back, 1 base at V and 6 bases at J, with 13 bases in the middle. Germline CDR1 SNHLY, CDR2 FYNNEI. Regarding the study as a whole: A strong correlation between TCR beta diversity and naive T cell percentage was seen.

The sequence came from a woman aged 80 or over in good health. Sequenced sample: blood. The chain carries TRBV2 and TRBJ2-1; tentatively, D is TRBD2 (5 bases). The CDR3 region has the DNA TGTGCCAGCAGTGAAGGCCTCTTTCGGGGCAATGAGCAGTTCTTC. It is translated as CASSEGLFRGNEQFF.